These T cell receptor beta chains were read from a single sample in a study of CD8 T cells in ankylosing spondylitis. TCRdb called the 5' RACE reads again in MiXCR, with one record for every CDR3 protein. The sample records some 200,000 distinct CDR3 sequences, around 25% being singletons. Sequencing was done on a sample of blood, either unsorted or a sorted T cell fraction (not recorded which). Receptors were obtained from a male donor with ankylosing spondylitis or in good health (not recorded which). Both conserved end residues are part of each CDR3. The order of the fields is V gene, J gene, CDR3 protein.

TRBV10-3	TRBJ1-6	CAIREADGRPHF
TRBV29-1	TRBJ2-5	CSARSSGTPPETQYF
TRBV5-6	TRBJ2-7	CASSLEGLAVEQYF
TRBV20-1	TRBJ2-5	CSARVVSFFPPETQYF
TRBV20-1	TRBJ2-3	CSAKTSYSTDTQYF
TRBV20-1	TRBJ2-7	CSALRTSGRREQYF
TRBV12-3/TRBV12-4	TRBJ2-7	CASSFTGGPHEQYF
TRBV7-3	TRBJ2-1	CASSLGGTGFGEQFF
TRBV7-9	TRBJ1-6	CASSIQGVSYNSPLHF
TRBV12-3/TRBV12-4	TRBJ2-7	CASSLSGKSSYEQYF
TRBV18	TRBJ2-1	CASSPPVYNEQFF
TRBV20-1	TRBJ2-7	CSAARGTSGSHEQYF
TRBV20-1	TRBJ2-2	CSARANTGELFF
TRBV24-1	TRBJ1-5	CATSDVPIRDRDPLWGNQPQHF
TRBV12-3/TRBV12-4	TRBJ2-1	CASSLTAGVEGNEQFF
TRBV7-2	TRBJ2-3	CASSLGGSGADTQYF
TRBV29-1	TRBJ2-7	CSVGNSSLTYEQYF
TRBV5-6	TRBJ2-7	CASSLVPGLELEQYF
TRBV5-1	TRBJ2-5	CASSWTSGDQETQYF
TRBV12-3/TRBV12-4	TRBJ2-7	CASRLAGGSYEQYF
TRBV12-3/TRBV12-4	TRBJ1-1	CASSHQGIYWTEAFF
TRBV6-5	TRBJ2-1	CASSYQDRTYNEQFF
TRBV4-1	TRBJ2-7	CASSQDQAGPSFYEQYF
TRBV5-6	TRBJ2-5	CASSLGVEETQYF
TRBV4-2	TRBJ2-1	CASSPLAGVSNEQFF
TRBV27	TRBJ1-6	CASSLFTGGRLTPLHF
TRBV4-1	TRBJ2-3	CASSQDPDTDTQYF
TRBV14	TRBJ2-6	CASSLHWGGGSGANVLTF
TRBV5-1	TRBJ1-5	CASSLDGGNQPQHF
TRBV7-3	TRBJ2-3	CASRDASTDTQYF
TRBV28	TRBJ2-6	CASSLQDSGANVLTF
TRBV29-1	TRBJ2-1	CSGRSGVNEQFF